One and the same sample provided the 25 T cell receptor beta chains below, sequenced in a study of shared clonotypes between healthy human individuals. Clones were sequenced by immunoSEQ multiplex PCR, and TCRdb holds only the in-frame ones, with some missing. The repertoire holds a few million clones, with approximately 93% as singletons. Sequences were obtained from naive CD4+ T cells from PBMCs. Subset: CD45RA+ positively selected. The source of these receptors is a young man in good health. Some clones in this sample may be carry-over from other donors' samples.

The J gene is TRBJ2-3, the V gene TRBV11-3, with 14 bases lining up with TRBD2. The germline gives CDR1 SGHNT, CDR2 YENEEA. V lost 1 base and J lost 3; bases outside the gene matches: 6. The CDR3 length is 18 residues. Here the CDR3 reads CASSLGRLAGGPTDTQYF. The CDR3 nucleotides are TGTGCCAGCAGCTTAGGCAGACTAGCGGGAGGGCCGACAGATACGCAGTATTTT.

This sequence joins TRBV6-1 and TRBJ2-3; 7 nucleotides line up with TRBD1. Germline V gene sequence: CDR1 MNHNS, CDR2 SASEGT. The CDR3 contains 15 residues. V lost 2 bases and J lost 8; bases outside the gene matches: 10. Written as DNA, the CDR3 is TGTGCCAGCAGTGAATGGGTCAGGGGGAGTTTTACGCAGTATTTT. It encodes CASSEWVRGSFTQYF.

Of note for this clone: Sequence at one end of the junction differs from germline and may be a read error. The rearrangement joins TRBV7-3 to TRBJ2-5; D not certain. This CDR3 has 15 amino acids. Germline values: CDR1 SGHTA, CDR2 FQGTGA. The DNA for the CDR3 is TGTGCCAGCAGCTTAGATAACCGCCTCCAAGGGACCCAGTACTTC. Its translation is CASSLDNRLQGTQYF.

CDR3 sequence: CASSSSGTEETQYF. In nucleotides, the CDR3 is TGTGCCAGCAGTTCGTCCGGGACAGAAGAGACCCAGTACTTC. The chain couples TRBV6-6 to TRBJ2-5; 7 positions match TRBD1. With V trimmed by 4 bases and J by 3 bases, 5 bases remained unmatched. Germline loops: CDR1 MNHNY, CDR2 SVGAGI (reference sequence). The CDR3 totals 14 residues.

CDR3 loop: CASSARLTQETQYF. The DNA for the CDR3 is TGTGCCAGCAGCGCAAGACTGACACAAGAGACCCAGTACTTC. V and J are TRBV7-2 and TRBJ2-5, with unresolved D. The CDR3 runs 14 residues. The germline V gene encodes CDR1 SGHTA and CDR2 FQGNSA. Trimming cost V 5 bases and J 2 bases, with 12 bases left between them.

The chain is built from TRBV10-3 and TRBJ1-1; D gene ambiguous. CDR3 length equals 12 residues. Germline CDR1 is ENHRY and CDR2 is SYGVKD. Trimming left V 8 bases short and J 3 bases short, with 10 bases between. The CDR3 sequence: CAIASFDTEAFF. The CDR3 DNA follows: TGTGCCATCGCCTCCTTTGACACTGAAGCTTTCTTT.

This clone is a singleton in its sample. The genes are TRBV7-9 and TRBJ1-2; 8 nucleotides line up with TRBD1. The ends lost 4 bases at V and 8 bases at J; junction bases unmatched: 12. This CDR3 contains 15 residues. Germline V lookup: CDR1 SEHNR, CDR2 FQNEAQ (reference sequence). CDR3 protein: CASSYQTGVSFGYTF. The CDR3 DNA reads TGTGCCAGCAGCTACCAGACAGGGGTTTCTTTCGGCTACACCTTC. Filled out from reference TRBV7-9 and TRBJ1-2, the complete variable domain reads DTGVSQNPRHKITKRGQNVTFRCDPISEHNRLYWYRQTLGQGPEFLTYFQNEAQLEKSRLLSDRFSAERPKGSFSTLEIQRTEQGDSAMYLCASSYQTGVSFGYTFGSGTRLTVV.

The rearrangement joins TRBV4-1 to TRBJ1-2; TRBD1 might be the D (5 bases). The V and J ends lost 6 bases and 7 bases respectively, with 12 bases between them. The length of the CDR3 is 12 residues. CDR1 MGHRA and CDR2 YSYEKL come from the germline V gene. The CDR3 DNA reads TGCGCCAGCAGTCACGGGACTGTTGGCTACACCTTC. This codes for CASSHGTVGYTF.

The V gene is TRBV28, the J gene TRBJ2-1, with TRBD2 matching over 12 bases. V lost 8 bases, J lost 4 bases, and 6 bases stayed unmatched. The length of the CDR3 is 15 residues. Per germline, CDR1 MDHEN and CDR2 SYDVKM. The CDR3 spells CASRAGTSGYNEQFF. The DNA of the CDR3 is TGTGCCAGCCGGGCTGGGACTAGCGGGTACAATGAGCAGTTCTTC. The variable domain in full, completed from reference TRBV28 and TRBJ2-1, reads DVKVTQSSRYLVKRTGEKVFLECVQDMDHENMFWYRQDPGLGLRLIYFSYDVKMKEKGDIPEGYSVSREKKERFSLILESASTNQTSMYLCASRAGTSGYNEQFFGPGTRLTVL.

This clone was seen a handful of times. The V and J genes are TRBV4-1 and TRBJ1-1; D uncertain. The CDR3 has 15 amino acids. Trimming pared 5 bases from V and 0 bases from J, leaving 13 bases between. Germline V gene sequence: CDR1 MGHRA, CDR2 YSYEKL. The CDR3 bases are TGCGCCAGCAGCAACACACGGAGATTGAACACTGAAGCTTTCTTT. Protein product: CASSNTRRLNTEAFF.

This rearrangement joins TRBV30 to TRBJ2-1; 10 nucleotides align to TRBD1. The J segment lost 7 bases and the V segment lost 7 bases, leaving 13 bases of the junction unmatched. The CDR3 length is 15 residues. Germline lookup yields CDR1 GTSNPN and CDR2 SVGIG (reference sequence). The CDR3 DNA reads as TGTGCCTCTCAGCGGGGACAGGGGATTTCGAATGAGCAGTTCTTC. Its translation: CASQRGQGISNEQFF.

This clone was picked up one time. The chain recombines TRBV5-4 with TRBJ1-1; tentative D call: TRBD1 (6 bases). The CDR3 has 17 residues. Germline loops: CDR1 SGHNT, CDR2 YYREEE (reference sequence). V shed 4 bases and J shed 1 base, with 20 bases lying between them. In nucleotides, the CDR3 is TGTGCCAGCAGCCGACGAGGGGGGCCTGGGGCGAACACTGAAGCTTTCTTT. As protein: CASSRRGGPGANTEAFF.

The rearrangement links TRBV28 to TRBJ2-2; weak D call: TRBD2 (6 bases). Trimming cost V 11 bases and J 0 bases, with 13 bases left between them. The CDR3 has 14 amino acids. The V gene's germline CDR1 is MDHEN and CDR2 SYDVKM. The CDR3: CAVGRLANTGELFF. CDR3 in DNA: TGTGCCGTAGGGAGACTAGCGAACACCGGGGAGCTGTTTTTT.

This sequence joins TRBV23-1 and TRBJ1-1; D is uncertain. TRBV23-1 is an ORF, with its function uncertain. CDR3 length equals 13 residues. Trimming took 4 bases from V and 5 from J, leaving 11 bases between them. The CDR3 sequence is CASSRPWGTEAFF. CDR3 sequence (DNA): TGCGCCAGCAGTCGACCATGGGGAACTGAAGCTTTCTTT.

The chain links TRBV5-4 to TRBJ2-1; 11 bases are shared with TRBD2. J lost 2 bases, V lost 4 bases, and 2 bases had no gene match. There are 15 residues in the CDR3. Germline loops: CDR1 SGHNT, CDR2 YYREEE (reference sequence). CDR3 loop: CASSQGLAAYNEQFF. As DNA, the CDR3 is TGTGCCAGCAGCCAGGGACTAGCGGCCTACAATGAGCAGTTCTTC.

This chain connects TRBV10-3 to TRBJ2-1; 9 bases align to TRBD2. This CDR3 has 17 amino acids. After removal of 3 bases from V and 3 bases from J, the junction contained 9 bases not matched to a gene. CDR1 and CDR2 (germline): ENHRY, SYGVKD. CDR3 protein: CAISEWGREGNYNEQFF. CDR3 in DNA: TGTGCCATCAGTGAATGGGGGCGGGAGGGCAACTACAATGAGCAGTTCTTC.

This chain connects TRBV9 to TRBJ2-7; D ambiguous. Germline V gene lookup returns CDR1 SGDLS and CDR2 YYNGEE. The length of the CDR3 is 12 residues. V shed 3 bases and J shed 6 bases, with 10 bases lying between them. The CDR3 loop is CASSATVGEQYF. DNA for the CDR3: TGTGCCAGCAGCGCCACAGTGGGCGAGCAGTACTTC.

The V and J genes are TRBV19 and TRBJ1-2; D not resolved. Germline assignment: CDR1 LNHDA and CDR2 SQIVND (reference sequence). The ends were cut back, 7 bases at V and 4 bases at J, with 22 bases in the middle. CDR3 length equals 16 residues. CDR3 residues: CASTPSSAGPPYGYTF. The CDR3 DNA sequence: TGTGCCAGTACCCCAAGCTCGGCCGGGCCACCCTATGGCTACACCTTC.

Turning to this clone: Other DNA sequences in this specimen translate into the identical CDR3. The rearrangement links TRBV27 to TRBJ2-2; D unresolved. CDR1 and CDR2 from the germline V gene are MNHEY and SMNVEV (reference sequence). The CDR3 covers 13 residues. V lost 3 bases and J 6 bases, leaving 8 bases between the germline ends. CDR3 region: CASSFRPAGELFF. The CDR3 DNA is TGTGCCAGCAGTTTCCGGCCGGCCGGGGAGCTGTTTTTT.

The chain carries TRBV6-5 and TRBJ2-7, with 8 bases that match TRBD2. Germline CDR1 and CDR2: MNHEY and SVGAGI. The CDR3 is 15 amino acids. The V and J ends lost 1 base and 3 bases, in that order; junction bases with no gene match: 5. The CDR3 is CASSYYAAGGYEQYF. In DNA form, the CDR3 reads TGTGCCAGCAGTTACTATGCGGCGGGGGGCTACGAGCAGTACTTC.

This clone showed up just once. V and J are TRBV5-1 and TRBJ1-5; 11 bases agree with TRBD1. The CDR3 totals 14 residues. Losses at the gene ends were 5 bases for V and 6 bases for J; bases not matched to a gene: 4. CDR1 SGHRS and CDR2 YFSETQ come from the germline V gene. The CDR3 loop is CASSRTGGVQPQHF. The CDR3 DNA follows: TGCGCCAGCAGTAGGACAGGGGGCGTTCAGCCCCAGCATTTT.

This clone was seen more than once but under ten times. The V call is TRBV7-6, the J call TRBJ1-1; possible D gene TRBD1, 6 bases. CDR3 size: 13 residues. Trimming removed 3 bases from V and 6 bases from J, with 11 bases in between. Germline V lookup: CDR1 SGHVS, CDR2 FNYEAQ. The CDR3 protein is CASSFQQGAEAFF. CDR3 DNA: TGTGCCAGCAGCTTTCAACAGGGCGCTGAAGCTTTCTTT.

The V gene is TRBV10-1, the J gene TRBJ2-5; perhaps TRBD2 as D (5 bases). Germline V CDR1 and CDR2: WNHNN, SYGVQD (reference sequence). V lost 6 bases to trimming and J lost 11 bases, with 16 bases between them. The CDR3 runs to 12 residues. The CDR3 coding sequence is TGCGCCAGCAGCCGAGGGCCAGGTAGTCAGTACTTC. Amino acid sequence: CASSRGPGSQYF.

To note about this clone: The same CDR3 can be traced to other DNA sequences in this sample. The chain has TRBV7-2 and TRBJ2-7, with 7 bases aligning to TRBD1. Germline V lookup: CDR1 SGHTA, CDR2 FQGNSA. CDR3 length: 14 residues. Trimming removed 4 bases from V and 0 bases from J; junction bases left unmatched: 3. The CDR3 nucleotides read TGTGCCAGCAGCTCCAGGGGGAGCTCCTACGAGCAGTACTTC. Amino acids: CASSSRGSSYEQYF.

V gene TRBV30 combines with J gene TRBJ2-5, with D uncertain. This CDR3 region has 14 residues. Germline CDR1 is GTSNPN and CDR2 is SVGIG (reference sequence). V was cut by 1 base and J by 4 bases, with 13 bases left in between. The CDR3 reads CAWSAYSVGETQYF. CDR3 coding DNA: TGTGCCTGGAGTGCCTACTCGGTGGGAGAGACCCAGTACTTC.